The 4 T cell receptor beta chains presented below share a single source sample, sequenced in a study of blood T cell repertoires in COVID-19. Sequenced by immunoSEQ multiplex PCR; TCRdb stores in-frame clones only, minus some. The sample lists roughly 190,000 clones, about 85% occurring once. Sequencing was carried out using PBMCs or T cells enriched from blood (not recorded which). The receptors here all came from a woman aged 25-40 years who had recovered from COVID-19.

The rearrangement uses TRBV18 and TRBJ2-6; TRBD1 might be the D (6 bases). Per the germline V gene, CDR1 is KGHSH and CDR2 is LQKENI. The CDR3 sequence is 14 residues long. With 4 bases removed from V and 4 bases from J, the gap between germline ends came to 8 bases. This CDR3 reads CASSLGAGANVLTF. The CDR3 DNA sequence: TGTGCCAGCTCACTGGGGGCGGGGGCCAACGTCCTGACTTTC.

The V call is TRBV5-4, the J call TRBJ2-5; 11 bases line up with TRBD1. The CDR3 has 17 residues. V was clipped by 3 bases and J by 4 bases; unmatched bases: 11. The V gene's germline CDR1 is SGHNT and CDR2 YYREEE (reference sequence). The CDR3 DNA reads TGTGCCAGCAGCTCGACCGGGACAGGGGGGGTGCGAGAGACCCAGTACTTC. Translating it yields CASSSTGTGGVRETQYF.

The J gene is TRBJ1-2, the V gene TRBV5-5; 8 bases agree with TRBD1. The germline V gene has CDR1 SGHKS and CDR2 YYEKEE (reference sequence). V gave up 7 bases and J gave up 1 base; unmatched junction bases: 6. The CDR3 consists of 14 residues. In nucleotides, the CDR3 is TGTGCCAGCCCCGACGACAGGGGTAACTATGGCTACACCTTC. Translated: CASPDDRGNYGYTF.

V gene TRBV23-1 combines with J gene TRBJ2-7; 13 positions match TRBD2. TRBV23-1 is noted as an ORF with a role that remains uncertain. CDR3 length: 16 residues. The V segment lost 3 bases and the J segment 1 base; nucleotides outside the gene matches: 3. CDR3 sequence reads: CASSHWTSGGSYEQYF. The DNA of the CDR3 is TGCGCCAGCAGTCATTGGACTAGCGGGGGTTCCTACGAGCAGTACTTC.